This T cell receptor (beta chain) is from a study of cytomegalovirus exposure and HLA in healthy donors. With regard to this clone: The target antigen is unknown.

This CDR3 is 15 amino acids long. CDR1 and CDR2 (germline): MNHEY, SMNVEV (reference sequence). Trimming at V came to 3 bases and at J to 5 bases, leaving 3 bases not matched to a gene. The PCR ran on 60 Vbeta and 13 Jbeta primers. Assay used: immunoSEQ multiplex PCR; TCRdb lists only in-frame clones, some missing. Among 100,000 to 150,000 clones listed, 65% to 80% were seen once. Overall study findings and caveats: In terms of immune exposure information, only CMV serostatus was available. The study designated roughly 160 TCR beta chains cytomegalovirus-associated. In an earlier analysis, productive rearrangement rates for most beta V segments clustered near 87% or 30%. A link between a missense DCLRE1C variant and TCR beta V- and J-gene trimming emerged from a later analysis.

This TCR derives from a woman in her 40s in good health and CMV-seropositive. The sequencing sample was made of PBMCs. The chain carries TRBV27 and TRBJ2-2, with 10 nucleotides matching TRBD2. CDR3: CASSLIAGGTGELFF. The DNA for the CDR3 is TGTGCCAGCAGTTTGATAGCGGGAGGAACCGGGGAGCTGTTTTTT.